One T cell receptor (beta chain) is described in this entry. The antigen is not known. As it was prepared, the TCRbeta library received unique molecular identifiers. TCRdb ran MiXCR on the PCR reads and lists one entry per CDR3 protein. The table shows about 580,000 distinct CDR3 sequences, with about a quarter occurring only once. The data were taken from a study of T-cell reconstitution after alpha-beta-depleted transplantation in children. Study-wide findings and caveats: At around two months after transplant, the alpha-beta T cells were reportedly derived from several hundred expanded clones that came from non-depleted graft cells. Diversity of TCRbeta at day 60 was high in some patients, arising from surviving recipient T cells and thymic progenitors. From newly produced T cells came most of the T-cell counts and diversity one year after transplant.

The germline V gene has CDR1 SQVTM and CDR2 ANQGSEA. J was trimmed by 0 bases and V by 6 bases; bases with no gene match: 6. The CDR3 totals 14 residues. The sequenced sample was PBMCs, obtained before TCRalphabeta/CD19-depleted stem cell transplant. The receptor was derived from a boy in the first two years of life with Wiskott-Aldrich syndrome, due to receive a stem cell transplant. The genes are TRBV29-1 and TRBJ1-1, with 8 bases lining up with TRBD1. The CDR3 nucleotides are TGCAGCGTCGAGGGACAGGCGATGAACACTGAAGCTTTCTTT. It codes for CSVEGQAMNTEAFF.